This TCR beta chain is drawn from a study of CD8+ T cells in alopecia areata listed by TCRdb under 2018. Looking at the study overall: The treated patients, all with moderate-to-severe alopecia areata, were enrolled in an open-label pilot trial of oral tofacitinib given at 5 to 10 mg twice daily. In both human patients and the C3H/HeJ mouse model, the study applied high-throughput TCRbeta sequencing to look at T cell clonal expansion in alopecia areata. Scalp clonality was compared among normal scalp (n=4), patchy alopecia areata scalp (n=8), and alopecia totalis/universalis scalp (n=8). For the treated patients, the SALT score, which quantifies what percentage of scalp surface area is affected, served as the measure of disease severity. Tofacitinib-treated patients had biopsies at baseline and at 4 and 24 weeks of treatment, with a later scalp biopsy in several patients. Patients stayed on tofacitinib for 6 to 18 months and then had 6 months of follow-up off drug so that delayed response and recurrence could be assessed. The RNA source kit depended on sample type: the PAXgene miRNA kit for fixed scalp, the miRNeasy kit for PBMCs, and the RNeasy kit for mouse skin. On the human side, TCRbeta sequencing was run on scalp tissue and on sorted CD4+ and CD8+ peripheral blood T cells from healthy controls and from alopecia areata patients with either patchy or totalis/universalis disease. Amplification of TCRbeta CDR3 regions was done by immunoSEQ multiplex PCR using 35 Vbeta forward primers and 13 Jbeta reverse primers.

To prepare the library, the immunoSEQ multiplex PCR assay was applied. RNA was extracted from all samples and reverse transcribed into cDNA as template for TCR sequencing. SuperScript III was used for first-strand cDNA synthesis, primed with a 2:1 mix of oligo-dT and random hexamers. Amplification bias was assessed with a synthetic immune receptor repertoire, and residual bias was removed computationally. From the authors' description of their analysis: After raw reads were preprocessed to remove errors, the CDR3 was defined following IMGT conventions as running from the conserved cysteine to phenylalanine. Clonality was computed as 1 minus the Shannon entropy, with the entropy normalized by log2 of the number of productive unique TCRs. Scalp TCRbeta sequences were cross-referenced with sorted blood CD4 and CD8 repertoires so that the CD4 or CD8 identity of scalp clones could be inferred. Imported from immuneACCESS, the table was reduced by TCRdb to in-frame sequences with V and J called. These copies leave out some clones; in studies compared against another copy, an unresolved V gene accounts for under half, and the cause of the remainder is not known. V and J calls and clone size are as listed in that table; D and trimming were resolved from the DNA. Here the sample has under 150,000 clones; around three fifths occur a single time. About 3.3% of the sample is taken by the ten largest.

Here is what the overall study found, with its caveats: Unlike mouse skin, which is dominated by gammadelta T cells, normal human skin has resident alphabeta T cells that are also sequenced, and this complicates analysis of the scalp TCR repertoire. Scalp clonality and the number of expanded CD8+ clones among the top 100 scalp clones were significantly decreased by tofacitinib. The treated cohort was small, with a single nonresponder, so links between baseline CD8+ expansion and response need larger studies. Compared with normal scalp, lesional scalp had higher clonality and more expanded CD8+ clones, particularly in alopecia totalis/universalis, a pattern that suggests antigenic drive. During tofacitinib treatment, many expanded lesional clones stuck around in both scalp and blood, and this persistence may partly explain why relapse happens after treatment is stopped. Compared with mice, TCR sequences shared between patients were less clear, possibly partly because of HLA diversity across the patient population.

The time point label, read with the paper, signifies: 24 weeks on oral tofacitinib. The treatment or condition label on this specimen signifies: oral pan-JAK inhibitor, 5-10 mg twice daily. Peripheral blood and lesional scalp punch biopsies were obtained from patients with alopecia areata. After PBMCs were isolated by density centrifugation and stained for CD3, CD4 and CD8, a FACSAria was used to sort CD4+ and CD8+ T cells. As for this clone: Its target antigen remains unknown. The sample holds no much larger clone one base away, and base qualities are not on file.

This specimen was CD4+ T cells sorted from blood, taken at week 24, from a patient treated with tofacitinib. This clonotype was obtained from a human donor with alopecia areata.

The sequenced DNA is TGTGCCAGCAGGCGCGGGGGGAGTAAGGAGACCCAGTACTTC. Translation gives CASRRGGSKETQYF. This sequence uses TRBV6-1 and TRBJ2-5; 8 junctional bases match TRBD2. CDR1 and CDR2 (MNHNS, SASEGT) derive from the germline V gene. Ends trimmed: V by 6 bases, J by 5 bases; bases unmatched to a gene: 8. The cysteine opens and the phenylalanine closes a CDR3 of 14 amino acids. Left in the record is the CDR3 DNA by itself, 42 bases read in frame from the first base.